This TCR beta chain was retrieved from a study of blood T cell repertoires in COVID-19. Study-wide context: In each case, the material was cDNA or gDNA derived from T cells, B-cell-depleted T cells, or PBMCs.

As handled by the study authors: Amplification of reference gene primers was used by the study to estimate nucleated cell counts. Measured with immunoSEQ multiplex PCR; TCRdb has only the in-frame clones, and not every one. V and J calls and clone size follow that table, whereas D and trimming were derived from the DNA. This table has 90,000 to 100,000 clones, about 86% appearing once. Unmatched junction bases numbered 13, after V lost 8 bases and J lost 3 bases. The CDR3 is 15 amino acids. Germline values: CDR1 MDHEN, CDR2 SYDVKM. The rearrangement joins TRBV28 to TRBJ2-7; 7 bases fit TRBD1. Specimen: peripheral blood. The source is a man older than 75 with acute or convalescent COVID-19. The CDR3 is CASGLKQGTLYEQYF. CDR3 in DNA: TGTGCCAGCGGGCTCAAACAGGGGACACTCTACGAGCAGTACTTC.